The T cell receptor (beta chain) described here comes from a study of blood T cell repertoires in COVID-19. This CDR3 spans 18 amino acids. V dropped 0 bases and J dropped 0; count of bases not matched to a gene: 5. Per the germline V gene, CDR1 is SGHNT and CDR2 is YYREEE (reference sequence). Authors' analysis steps: Reference gene primer amplification gave estimated nucleated cell counts. Sequencing was performed with immunoSEQ multiplex PCR; in TCRdb, only in-frame clones are kept and a portion is missing. V, J and clone size were drawn from that table, and D and trimming were deduced from the DNA. Altogether about 170,000 clones are present, 80% to 85% being singletons, with the ten largest covering 12% to 15%.

This TCR was sampled from a young man with active or convalescent COVID-19. Sequencing was carried out using peripheral blood. The chain recombines TRBV5-4 with TRBJ2-1, with 11 nucleotides matching TRBD2. This CDR3 reads CASSLGLAGLSSYNEQFF. The CDR3 region has the DNA TGTGCCAGCAGCTTGGGACTAGCGGGGCTGAGCTCCTACAATGAGCAGTTCTTC. Full variable domain (missing parts from reference TRBV5-4 and TRBJ2-1): ETGVTQSPTHLIKTRGQQVTLRCSSQSGHNTVSWYQQALGQGPQFIFQYYREEENGRGNFPPRFSGLQFPNYSSELNVNALELDDSALYLCASSLGLAGLSSYNEQFFGPGTRLTVL.